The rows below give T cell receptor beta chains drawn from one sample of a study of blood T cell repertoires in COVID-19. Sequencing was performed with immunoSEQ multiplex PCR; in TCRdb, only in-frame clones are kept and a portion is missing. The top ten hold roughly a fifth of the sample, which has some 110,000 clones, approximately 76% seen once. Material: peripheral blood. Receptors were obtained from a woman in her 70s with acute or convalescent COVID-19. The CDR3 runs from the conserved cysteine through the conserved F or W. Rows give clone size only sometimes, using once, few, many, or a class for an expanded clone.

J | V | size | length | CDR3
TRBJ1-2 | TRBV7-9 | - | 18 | CASSSRQGARDPYYGYTF
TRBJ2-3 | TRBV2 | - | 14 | CASSERGYRDTQYF
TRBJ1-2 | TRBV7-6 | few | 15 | CASSLAPGSDSGYTF
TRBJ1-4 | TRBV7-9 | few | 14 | CASSSDSLNEKLFF
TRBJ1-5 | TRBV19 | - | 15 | CASSIGTGGNQPQHF
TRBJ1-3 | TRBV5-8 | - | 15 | CASSLWASSGNTIYF
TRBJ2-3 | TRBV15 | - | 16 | CATSRAGTGNSDTQYF
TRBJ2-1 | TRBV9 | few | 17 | CARGVGIGGRSGDEQFF
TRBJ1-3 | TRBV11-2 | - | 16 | CASSWGRTVSGNTIYF
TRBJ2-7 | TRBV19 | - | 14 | CASSMGLAGLEQYF
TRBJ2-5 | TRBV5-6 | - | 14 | CASSLTGVTETQYF
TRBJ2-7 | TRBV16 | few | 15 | CASSPNPGATYEQYF
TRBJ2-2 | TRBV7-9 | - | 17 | CASSFLTGLQNTGELFF
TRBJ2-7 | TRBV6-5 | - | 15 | CASSRGLAGAYEQYF
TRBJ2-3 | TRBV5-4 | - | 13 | CASSPLLTDTQYF
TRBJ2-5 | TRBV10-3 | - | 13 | CAISPSGEETQYF
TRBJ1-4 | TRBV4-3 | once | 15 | CASSREGGVGEKLFF
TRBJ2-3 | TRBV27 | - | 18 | CASSFKYVEGMRTDTQYF
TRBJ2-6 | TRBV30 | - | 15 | CAWSWSGSGANVLTF
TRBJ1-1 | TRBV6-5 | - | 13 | CASGTPVNTEAFF
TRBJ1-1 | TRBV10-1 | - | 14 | CASSEGGLGTEAFF
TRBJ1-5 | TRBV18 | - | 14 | CASSRGQGNQPQHF
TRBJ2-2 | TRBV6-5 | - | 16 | CASSYAVSTGTGELFF
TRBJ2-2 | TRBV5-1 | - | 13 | CASSLDRTGELFF
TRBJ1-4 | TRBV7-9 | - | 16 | CASSLVGEPANEKLFF
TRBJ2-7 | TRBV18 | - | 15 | CASSPGLQGSHEQYF
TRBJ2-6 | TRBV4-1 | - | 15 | CASSLQGAGANVLTF
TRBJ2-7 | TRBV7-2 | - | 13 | CASSARLAGAQYF
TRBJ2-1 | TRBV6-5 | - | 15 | CASSSQGNFFDEQFF
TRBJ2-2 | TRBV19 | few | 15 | CASSIAQGATGELFF
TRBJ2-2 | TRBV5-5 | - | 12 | CASSWTAGELFF
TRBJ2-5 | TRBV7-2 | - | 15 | CASSLGGGGSETQYF
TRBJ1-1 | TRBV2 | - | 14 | CASSPGRAAPEAFF
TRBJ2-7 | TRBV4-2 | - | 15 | CASSQERGTSGEQYF
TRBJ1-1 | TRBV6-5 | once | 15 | CASSITPLTNTEAFF
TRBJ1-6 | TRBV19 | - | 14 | CASSTDRGNSPLHF
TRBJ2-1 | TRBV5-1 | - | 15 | CASSLWGTGINEQFF
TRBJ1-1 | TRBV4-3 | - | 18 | CASSQEETGTGFYTEAFF
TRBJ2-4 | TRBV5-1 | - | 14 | CASSLNIAKNIQYF
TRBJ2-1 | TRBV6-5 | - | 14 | CASRSYTDRNEQFF
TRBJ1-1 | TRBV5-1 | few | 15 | CASSPDRPVNTEAFF